The 15 T cell receptor beta chains below were found in one sample sequenced in a study of blood T cell repertoires in COVID-19. TCRdb's table, derived via immunoSEQ multiplex PCR, lists solely in-frame clones and lacks some. The repertoire holds approximately 280,000 clones, with about 89% as singletons. The sample comprised peripheral blood. The receptors derive from a man aged 40-50 years with acute or convalescent COVID-19.

The CDR3 DNA reads TGCAGTGCTAGTTTTCAACTTTTGGGACACTCTGGAAACACCATATATTTT. It specifies CSASFQLLGHSGNTIYF. The chain couples TRBV20-1 to TRBJ1-3, with D tentatively TRBD1 (6 bases). Trimming stripped 3 bases from V and 0 bases from J, with 18 bases between. Germline V gene lookup returns CDR1 DFQATT and CDR2 SNEGSKA (reference sequence). CDR3 length: 17 amino acids.

V is TRBV30 and J is TRBJ1-3, with D maybe TRBD1 (6 bases). CDR3 length: 17 residues. The ends were cut back, 4 bases at V and 6 bases at J, with 25 bases in the middle. The germline V gene has CDR1 GTSNPN and CDR2 SVGIG (reference sequence). The CDR3 coding sequence is TGTGCCTGGACCCCCGAGGGGGGGCCCTGGGTTCCAAACACCATATATTTT. It codes for CAWTPEGGPWVPNTIYF.

Here the CDR3 reads CASSYTGGTEAFF. DNA for the CDR3: TGTGCCAGCAGTTATACAGGGGGCACTGAAGCTTTCTTT. The gene calls are TRBV12-3 or TRBV12-4 and TRBJ1-1; TRBD1 matches at 8 bases. After removal of 4 bases from V and 4 bases from J, the junction contained 2 bases not matched to a gene. This CDR3 has 13 residues.

On this clone: No conserved phenylalanine or tryptophan ends this CDR3, so it is likely a read error. The DNA is left out, because the CDR3 cannot be placed on it with certainty; the CDR3 is given as TCRdb lists it. The V gene is TRBV12-5, the J gene TRBJ1-1; the table names TRBD1, a call not compared with the DNA. Germline V lookup: CDR1 LGHNT, CDR2 FRNRAP. The CDR3 numbers 10 amino acids, ends counted. The chain's CDR3 is CASGSTVFHL.

This chain links TRBV11-2 with TRBJ2-7, with D perhaps matching TRBD1 (5 bases). V dropped 2 bases and J dropped 0 bases, with 14 bases sitting between them. Germline lookup yields CDR1 SGHAT and CDR2 FQNNGV. CDR3 length: 16 residues. In nucleotides, the CDR3 is TGTGCCAGCAGCTTAAGCGTAGGGGCCAGCTCCTACGAGCAGTACTTC. Translating gives CASSLSVGASSYEQYF.

CDR3 sequence: CASKPGTSGETDTQYF. In DNA form, the CDR3 reads TGTGCCAGCAAACCCGGGACTAGCGGGGAAACAGATACGCAGTATTTT. This chain uses TRBV7-2 with TRBJ2-3; TRBD2 aligns across 13 bases. From germline, CDR1 is SGHTA and CDR2 FQGNSA. CDR3 length: 16 residues. Unmatched junction bases numbered 7, after V lost 7 bases and J lost 3 bases.

The chain employs TRBV5-1 and TRBJ2-2; no firm D call. Germline values: CDR1 SGHRS, CDR2 YFSETQ. V lost 4 bases and J lost 6, with 13 bases in between. CDR3 length equals 14 residues. Here the CDR3 reads CASSETGGSGELFF. In DNA form, the CDR3 reads TGCGCCAGCAGCGAGACGGGTGGTTCCGGGGAGCTGTTTTTT.

V usage is TRBV11-2 and J usage is TRBJ2-1; 12 bases line up with TRBD2. Germline V CDR1 and CDR2: SGHAT, FQNNGV. The trim removed 6 bases at V and 9 bases at J, leaving 9 bases unmatched. The CDR3 sequence is 15 residues long. In DNA form, the CDR3 reads TGTGCCAGCAGTTCTAGCGGGGGGGCAATTAGTGAGCAGTTCTTC. It yields the protein CASSSSGGAISEQFF.

CDR3 DNA sequence: TGTGCCACCAGTGATTCAGGGGGATACGAGCAGTACTTC. As protein: CATSDSGGYEQYF. The chain combines TRBV24-1 with TRBJ2-7; 7 bases fit TRBD1. CDR3 size: 13 residues. Germline CDR1 is KGHDR and CDR2 is SFDVKD. V lost 2 bases to trimming and J lost 4 bases; unmatched junction nucleotides: 1.

V is TRBV5-4 and J is TRBJ1-1, with TRBD1 matching 7 bases. The CDR3 is 14 residues long. The V gene's germline CDR1 is SGHNT and CDR2 YYREEE (reference sequence). Unmatched junction bases numbered 6, after V lost 2 bases and J lost 5 bases. CDR3 region: CASSFGQEMTEAFF. The CDR3 DNA is TGTGCCAGCAGCTTCGGACAGGAGATGACTGAAGCTTTCTTT.

This clone has a single count. This sequence joins TRBV6-6 and TRBJ1-4; D gene uncertain. Looked up from germline, CDR1 is MNHNY and CDR2 is SVGAGI (reference sequence). Trimming took 2 bases from V and 8 from J, leaving 12 bases between them. The CDR3 sequence is 14 residues long. The CDR3 spells CASSYIPVGEKLFF. CDR3 coding DNA: TGTGCCAGCAGTTACATCCCTGTCGGGGAAAAACTGTTTTTT.

Concerning this clone: Different DNA sequences within this sample yield the same CDR3. The chain employs TRBV5-1 and TRBJ2-7; 7 bases map to TRBD2. The CDR3 sequence is 14 residues long. Germline trimming cut 4 bases from V and 3 bases from J; bases unmatched to any gene: 7. Germline-derived CDR1 and CDR2 are SGHRS and YFSETQ. CDR3 nucleotide sequence: TGCGCCAGCAGCCCTGGGGGGGGACTCTACGAGCAGTACTTC. This translates into CASSPGGGLYEQYF.

This chain uses TRBV30 with TRBJ2-7; D remains unclear. The germline gives CDR1 GTSNPN, CDR2 SVGIG (reference sequence). V was pared by 5 bases and J by 5 bases, with 13 bases between. The CDR3 is made up of 12 amino acids. The CDR3 nucleotides read TGTGCCTGGCAAGGCGGCAGCGACGAGCAGTACTTC. Its translation: CAWQGGSDEQYF. Based on the CDR3 plus reference TRBV30 and TRBJ2-7, the full variable domain is SQTIHQWPATLVQPVGSPLSLECTVEGTSNPNLYWYRQAAGRGLQLLFYSVGIGQISSEVPQNLSASRPQDRQFILSSKKLLLSDSGFYLCAWQGGSDEQYFGPGTRLTVT.

The rearrangement joins TRBV5-4 to TRBJ2-7; 9 nucleotides match TRBD1. The CDR3 contains 14 residues. Germline V gene lookup returns CDR1 SGHNT and CDR2 YYREEE (reference sequence). J gave up 2 bases and V 4 bases, and 4 bases lay outside the gene matches. In DNA form, the CDR3 reads TGTGCCAGCAGCCAGAGACAGGGGGCCTACGAGCAGTACTTC. Amino acids: CASSQRQGAYEQYF.

This clone was counted a single time. This chain joins TRBV3-1 (or the pseudogene TRBV3-2) and TRBJ2-7, with D tentatively TRBD2 (6 bases). The CDR3 runs to 12 residues. Germline values: CDR1 LGHDT, CDR2 YNNKEL (reference sequence). Trimming left V 4 bases short and J 6 bases short, with 10 bases between. CDR3 protein: CASSPAGGEQYF. As DNA, the CDR3 is TGTGCCAGCAGCCCGGCCGGGGGCGAGCAGTACTTC.